Each of the 21 T cell receptor beta chains below was sequenced from the same sample in a study of blood T cell repertoires in COVID-19. Repertoires were generated with immunoSEQ multiplex PCR, while TCRdb's copy carries only in-frame clones and drops some. The sample yields under 150,000 clones, about 90% seen once. Sequenced material: peripheral blood. These receptors came from a middle-aged man with active or convalescent COVID-19.

The chain employs TRBV7-8 and TRBJ1-1, with 7 bases aligning to TRBD1. This CDR3 has 17 amino acids. The trim removed 1 base at V and 3 bases at J, leaving 11 bases unmatched. Germline CDR1 and CDR2: SGHVS and FQNEAQ. CDR3 loop: CASSLGEGGIRDTEAFF. The CDR3 nucleotides are TGTGCCAGCAGCTTAGGTGAAGGGGGCATAAGGGACACTGAAGCTTTCTTT.

This chain uses TRBV2 with TRBJ1-2; D is perhaps TRBD1 (6 bases). The V and J ends lost 5 bases and 2 bases respectively, with 15 bases between them. The CDR3 spans 15 residues. Germline V gene sequence: CDR1 SNHLY, CDR2 FYNNEI. CDR3 protein: CASSKQGRRNYGYTF. The CDR3 coding sequence is TGTGCCAGCAGTAAACAGGGACGACGGAACTATGGCTACACCTTC.

The chain links TRBV7-9 to TRBJ1-4; TRBD1 matches 8 bases. The CDR3 extends over 15 amino acids. V was clipped by 5 bases and J by 3 bases; unmatched bases: 5. Germline CDR1 reads SEHNR; CDR2 reads FQNEAQ (reference sequence). The DNA of the CDR3 is TGTGCCAGCAGCGGACAGGGCGCGGCTAATGAAAAACTGTTTTTT. Amino acids: CASSGQGAANEKLFF.

The chain carries TRBV2 and TRBJ1-2; D unclear. The CDR3 has 11 residues. Per germline, CDR1 SNHLY and CDR2 FYNNEI. Trimming took 4 bases from V and 5 from J, leaving 5 bases between them. In DNA form, the CDR3 reads TGTGCCAGCAGTGCCGTGTATGGCTACACCTTC. Amino acid sequence: CASSAVYGYTF.

The CDR3 DNA sequence: TGTGCCAGCAGACGCCTAATCGGTGAAAAACTGTTTTTT. Encoded protein: CASRRLIGEKLFF. The V and J genes are TRBV12-3 or TRBV12-4 and TRBJ1-4; D remains unclear. This CDR3 is 13 amino acids long. The germline V and J ends were trimmed by 6 bases and 7 bases, with 12 bases remaining between them.

This clone was counted between two and nine times. The rearrangement uses TRBV2 and TRBJ1-5; TRBD1 matches at 8 bases. The CDR3 consists of 15 residues. The V and J ends lost 2 bases and 7 bases, in that order; junction bases with no gene match: 7. Germline-derived CDR1 and CDR2 are SNHLY and FYNNEI. The CDR3 is CASSERQGREQPQHF. The CDR3 DNA reads TGTGCCAGCAGTGAAAGACAGGGGAGAGAGCAGCCCCAGCATTTT.

The V call is TRBV6-5, the J call TRBJ2-1, with TRBD2 identical over 8 bases. Unmatched junction bases numbered 7, after V lost 7 bases and J lost 2 bases. Germline lookup yields CDR1 MNHEY and CDR2 SVGAGI. CDR3 size: 15 residues. The CDR3 DNA sequence: TGTGCCAGCACCCTTAGCGGGAAGGCCTACAATGAGCAGTTCTTC. Amino acids: CASTLSGKAYNEQFF.

This clone came up a few times. The V and J genes are TRBV18 and TRBJ2-5; weak D call: TRBD1 (6 bases). Germline V lookup: CDR1 KGHSH, CDR2 LQKENI. This CDR3 is 16 amino acids long. The V gene lost 3 bases and the J gene lost 5 bases, with 19 bases spanning the gap. In DNA form, the CDR3 reads TGTGCCAGCTCACCCAGAGTCCCTAGCAGGGGCGAGACCCAGTACTTC. Encoded protein: CASSPRVPSRGETQYF.

This clone has a single count. The chain employs TRBV15 and TRBJ2-7; 10 bases are a match to TRBD2. Germline assignment: CDR1 LNHNV and CDR2 YYDKDF (reference sequence). Trimming removed 2 bases from V and 2 bases from J; junction bases left unmatched: 6. The CDR3 length is 16 residues. CDR3 DNA sequence: TGTGCCACCAGCAGACTATCTAGCGGGAGCCCCTACGAGCAGTACTTC. This gives the protein CATSRLSSGSPYEQYF. Together with reference TRBV15 and TRBJ2-7, the CDR3 gives the full variable domain: DAMVIQNPRYQVTQFGKPVTLSCSQTLNHNVMYWYQQKSSQAPKLLFHYYDKDFNNEADTPDNFQSRRPNTSFCFLDIRSPGLGDTAMYLCATSRLSSGSPYEQYFGPGTRLTVT.

This clone appeared a single time. The gene calls are TRBV2 and TRBJ1-6, with 8 bases aligning to TRBD1. The CDR3 length is 14 residues. The J segment lost 7 bases and the V segment lost 6 bases, leaving 5 bases of the junction unmatched. CDR1 is SNHLY, CDR2 FYNNEI, per germline. The CDR3 coding sequence is TGTGCCAGCAGGGCGGACAGGGTAAATTCACCCCTCCACTTT. Its protein product is CASRADRVNSPLHF.

CDR3 residues: CASSLRGASPGGADTQYF. The DNA for the CDR3 is TGTGCCAGCAGTCTGAGGGGGGCTAGCCCGGGAGGGGCAGATACGCAGTATTTT. The genes are TRBV6-6 and TRBJ2-3, with 8 bases identical to TRBD2. The germline V gene has CDR1 MNHNY and CDR2 SVGAGI (reference sequence). The V gene end was trimmed by 5 bases and the J gene end by 4 bases; junction bases not matched to a gene: 17. This CDR3 spans 18 amino acids.

The CDR3 protein is CASSPSTGPTYEQYF. For the CDR3, the DNA is TGTGCCAGCAGCCCCTCGACAGGGCCAACCTACGAGCAGTACTTC. This chain joins TRBV3-1 (or the pseudogene TRBV3-2) and TRBJ2-7; TRBD1 matches at 7 bases. After removal of 4 bases from V and 2 bases from J, the junction contained 8 bases not matched to a gene. The CDR3 has 15 residues. CDR1 LGHDT and CDR2 YNNKEL come from the germline V gene (reference sequence).

This chain joins TRBV4-2 and TRBJ2-7; TRBD2 matches at 10 bases. Trimming removed 3 bases from V and 2 bases from J; junction bases left unmatched: 10. This CDR3 region has 17 residues. Germline CDR1 LGHNA, CDR2 YNFKEQ. The CDR3 DNA follows: TGTGCCAGCAGCCAGACGTCCCTGGGACTAGCGACCTACGAGCAGTACTTC. Its translation: CASSQTSLGLATYEQYF.

The rearrangement uses TRBV5-1 and TRBJ2-3, with 8 bases lining up with TRBD1. V was pared by 4 bases and J by 3 bases, with 4 bases of the junction left unmatched. The germline V gene encodes CDR1 SGHRS and CDR2 YFSETQ. This CDR3 is 14 amino acids long. The CDR3 sequence: CASSKQGVTDTQYF. The CDR3 DNA reads as TGCGCCAGCAGCAAACAGGGGGTAACAGATACGCAGTATTTT. The variable domain in full, with the rest retrieved from reference TRBV5-1 and TRBJ2-3, is KAGVTQTPRYLIKTRGQQVTLSCSPISGHRSVSWYQQTPGQGLQFLFEYFSETQRNKGNFPGRFSGRQFSNSRSEMNVSTLELGDSALYLCASSKQGVTDTQYFGPGTRLTVL.

The V gene is TRBV24-1, the J gene TRBJ2-3, with 12 bases lining up with TRBD2. The CDR3 is 14 residues long. V shed 7 bases and J 4 bases; nucleotides not matched to a gene: 2. The germline gives CDR1 KGHDR, CDR2 SFDVKD. The DNA of the CDR3 is TGTGCCACCAGCACTAGCGGGAGGTCAGATACGCAGTATTTT. Translating it yields CATSTSGRSDTQYF.

This rearrangement joins TRBV19 to TRBJ2-1, with 8 bases fitting TRBD1. J lost 8 bases, V lost 3 bases, and 9 bases had no gene match. CDR3 size: 15 residues. CDR1 is LNHDA and CDR2 is SQIVND in the germline V gene (reference sequence). In DNA, the CDR3 is TGTGCCAGTAGTATGGAGGACAGGGCATCCGATGAGCAGTTCTTC. It is translated as CASSMEDRASDEQFF.

V usage is TRBV28 and J usage is TRBJ2-7; D call uncertain. With 3 bases removed from V and 2 bases from J, the gap between germline ends came to 8 bases. Germline V gene data show CDR1 as MDHEN and CDR2 as SYDVKM. This CDR3 comprises 13 residues. CDR3 sequence: CASSFQNTYEQYF. The CDR3, as DNA: TGTGCCAGCAGTTTTCAGAATACCTACGAGCAGTACTTC. Drawing the rest from reference TRBV28 and TRBJ2-7, the complete variable domain is DVKVTQSSRYLVKRTGEKVFLECVQDMDHENMFWYRQDPGLGLRLIYFSYDVKMKEKGDIPEGYSVSREKKERFSLILESASTNQTSMYLCASSFQNTYEQYFGPGTRLTVT.

The chain combines TRBV7-3 with TRBJ2-3; D call uncertain. The CDR3 is 15 residues long. V lost 0 bases and J 3 bases, leaving 10 bases between the germline ends. The germline gives CDR1 SGHTA, CDR2 FQGTGA. The CDR3 sequence: CASSLTVIRTDTQYF. CDR3 bases: TGTGCCAGCAGCTTAACGGTAATCCGGACAGATACGCAGTATTTT.

The chain uses TRBV10-1 and TRBJ1-6; no definite D call. CDR1 and CDR2 from the germline V gene are WNHNN and SYGVQD (reference sequence). CDR3 length: 13 residues. V dropped 2 bases and J dropped 9 bases, with 8 bases sitting between them. The CDR3 DNA sequence: TGCGCCAGCAGTGAGCAATACGGTTCACCCCTCCACTTT. Its translation is CASSEQYGSPLHF.

This chain joins TRBV5-1 and TRBJ2-3; 10 bases align to TRBD2. J gave up 9 bases and V 2 bases, and 6 bases lay outside the gene matches. This CDR3 contains 14 residues. Germline loops: CDR1 SGHRS, CDR2 YFSETQ. CDR3 sequence reads: CASSFSDSGRTQYF. In nucleotides, the CDR3 is TGCGCCAGCAGCTTCTCCGATAGCGGGAGGACGCAGTATTTT.

The rearrangement links TRBV9 to TRBJ2-3; 7 nucleotides match TRBD1. This CDR3 is built from 15 residues. Trimming took 1 base from V and 0 from J; bases not matched to a gene: 2. The germline gives CDR1 SGDLS, CDR2 YYNGEE. CDR3 sequence reads: CASSVRGLSTDTQYF. The CDR3 nucleotides read TGTGCCAGCAGCGTAAGGGGGCTAAGCACAGATACGCAGTATTTT.